This TCR beta chain was identified during a study of cytomegalovirus exposure and HLA in healthy donors. Study at large: The study's early data release held roughly 90 million unique TCRs from HLA-typed donors.

Study-wide points: In a later analysis, TCR beta V- and J-gene trimming showed a link to a missense DCLRE1C variant. HLA-A and HLA-B allele assignments for most subjects were reportedly predicted accurately using TCR beta sequences.

As for this clone: Its specificity is not known.

Use of 60 Vbeta and 13 Jbeta primers characterized the PCR. Some clones are missing from TCRdb's copy, which holds only in-frame ones; the method was immunoSEQ multiplex PCR. The repertoire table contains roughly 190,000 clones. This CDR3 has 16 residues. V was clipped by 4 bases and J by 2 bases; unmatched bases: 7. From germline, CDR1 is SNHLY and CDR2 FYNNEI. Material: PBMCs. The clonotype originates from a young woman in good health and CMV-seropositive. The chain links TRBV2 to TRBJ2-3; 9 positions agree with TRBD2. The CDR3 DNA follows: TGTGCCAGCAGTGCGGATAGCGGGAGCCCCACAGATACGCAGTATTTT. It encodes CASSADSGSPTDTQYF.